Listed here are 24 T cell receptor beta chains from one sample, sequenced in a study of graft-versus-host responses after intestinal transplantation. These receptors lack a known antigen. TCRdb's table, derived via immunoSEQ multiplex PCR, lists solely in-frame clones and lacks some. The repertoire consists of some 90,000 clones, with approximately 92% occurring once and the leading ten covering around 0.49%. The sequencing here drew on unstimulated CD8+ T cells sorted from spleen or lymph node cells, taken before intestinal transplant. These receptors all come from a human donor who received an intestinal transplant.

This chain links TRBV7-9 with TRBJ2-7, with TRBD1 matching over 7 bases. The junction had 15 bases not matched to a gene; V was cut back by 5 bases and J by 2 bases. Germline V CDR1 and CDR2: SEHNR, FQNEAQ (reference sequence). The CDR3 extends over 17 amino acids. CDR3 DNA sequence: TGTGCCAGCAGCAGCTCACAGGGGACGGATTTACCCTACGAGCAGTACTTC. Protein product: CASSSSQGTDLPYEQYF.

This chain joins TRBV5-1 and TRBJ2-5; possible D gene TRBD2, 6 bases. Deletions cut 3 bases from V and 5 bases from J, with 14 bases between. The CDR3 extends over 14 amino acids. CDR1 is SGHRS and CDR2 is YFSETQ in the germline V gene. For the CDR3, the DNA is TGCGCCAGCAGCTCCTGGGGGGTTTCGGAGACCCAGTACTTC. This codes for CASSSWGVSETQYF. Filled out from reference TRBV5-1 and TRBJ2-5, the complete variable domain reads KAGVTQTPRYLIKTRGQQVTLSCSPISGHRSVSWYQQTPGQGLQFLFEYFSETQRNKGNFPGRFSGRQFSNSRSEMNVSTLELGDSALYLCASSSWGVSETQYFGPGTRLLVL.

The rearrangement uses TRBV11-2 and TRBJ2-3; D is unresolved. V was cut by 3 bases and J by 3 bases, with 7 bases left in between. Germline values: CDR1 SGHAT, CDR2 FQNNGV. The length of the CDR3 is 13 residues. The CDR3 protein is CASSLLRTDTQYF. CDR3 sequence (DNA): TGTGCCAGCAGCTTGCTCAGGACAGATACGCAGTATTTT.

The chain employs TRBV5-1 and TRBJ2-5; 7 positions match TRBD2. The J call is in doubt because the DNA end fits TRBJ2-7 better. CDR1 is SGHRS and CDR2 is YFSETQ in the germline V gene. The CDR3 length is 14 residues. CDR3 sequence: CASTATSDDYEQYF. In DNA, the CDR3 is TGCGCCAGCACCGCAACTAGCGATGATTACGAGCAGTACTTC.

This chain links TRBV19 with TRBJ1-2, with TRBD1 matching 8 bases. CDR1 and CDR2 from the germline V gene are LNHDA and SQIVND (reference sequence). With V trimmed by 10 bases and J by 8 bases, 6 bases remained unmatched. The CDR3 has 11 residues. The CDR3 sequence: CATTTGEGYTF. The CDR3 DNA follows: TGTGCCACCACGACAGGGGAAGGCTACACCTTC.

This chain's CDR3 is CASSFSRLRLAGETQYF. CDR3 coding DNA: TGTGCCAGCAGTTTCTCTCGTCTGAGGCTAGCGGGAGAGACCCAGTACTTC. V and J are TRBV28 and TRBJ2-5, with 8 nucleotides matching TRBD2. The CDR3 sequence is 17 residues long. Germline V gene data show CDR1 as MDHEN and CDR2 as SYDVKM. Trimming took 3 bases from V and 4 from J; bases not matched to a gene: 13.

The count of this clone is one. The rearrangement uses TRBV5-6 and TRBJ2-3; D possibly corresponds to TRBD1 (5 bases). There are 17 residues in the CDR3. V lost 0 bases and J lost 3, with 17 bases in between. Looked up from germline, CDR1 is SGHDT and CDR2 is YYEEEE. The CDR3 sequence: CASSLVGDLLGTDTQYF. In nucleotides, the CDR3 is TGTGCCAGCAGCTTGGTAGGGGATCTGTTAGGTACAGATACGCAGTATTTT.

The chain recombines TRBV19 with TRBJ2-1; 12 nucleotides align to TRBD2. The CDR3 spans 16 residues. The V gene end was trimmed by 5 bases and the J gene end by 1 base; junction bases not matched to a gene: 3. Germline V gene lookup returns CDR1 LNHDA and CDR2 SQIVND (reference sequence). The CDR3 here is CASSSTSGGSYNEQFF. CDR3 sequence (DNA): TGTGCCAGTAGTTCAACTAGCGGGGGGTCCTACAATGAGCAGTTCTTC.

This chain connects TRBV27 to TRBJ2-3; 8 bases are a match to TRBD2. The trim removed 4 bases at V and 6 bases at J, leaving 15 bases unmatched. Germline assignment: CDR1 MNHEY and CDR2 SMNVEV (reference sequence). The CDR3 runs 17 residues. In DNA, the CDR3 is TGTGCCAGCAGTTCCACCACGACTAGCGCAGTGTCGGATACGCAGTATTTT. Encoded protein: CASSSTTTSAVSDTQYF.

This chain connects TRBV19 to TRBJ1-2; tentative D call: TRBD1 (6 bases). This CDR3 spans 21 amino acids. V was trimmed by 7 bases and J by 0 bases, leaving 33 bases between them. Per germline, CDR1 LNHDA and CDR2 SQIVND (reference sequence). The CDR3 DNA follows: TGTGCCAGTACAGTTTCCCAACAAGCAACCGGGACAACTGAGACTAACTATGGCTACACCTTC. Residues: CASTVSQQATGTTETNYGYTF.

The chain employs TRBV5-4 and TRBJ1-2; TRBD1 aligns across 8 bases. The length of the CDR3 is 14 residues. From germline, CDR1 is SGHNT and CDR2 YYREEE (reference sequence). The V segment lost 3 bases and the J segment 4 bases; nucleotides outside the gene matches: 5. The CDR3 nucleotides are TGTGCCAGCAGCTGGCAGGGGGCCCGCTATGGCTACACCTTC. It is translated as CASSWQGARYGYTF.

CDR3 sequence: CASSDSGLGIHEQYF. The CDR3 coding sequence is TGCGCCAGCAGTGACTCCGGACTAGGCATCCACGAGCAGTACTTC. This chain connects TRBV10-2 to TRBJ2-7; 7 nucleotides match TRBD2. CDR1 and CDR2 from the germline V gene are WSHSY and SAAADI. The CDR3 consists of 15 residues. J gave up 5 bases and V 3 bases, and 10 bases lay outside the gene matches.

The table lists this clone with a few counts. The chain has TRBV10-2 and TRBJ2-4; 9 bases line up with TRBD2. CDR3 length: 15 amino acids. Germline values: CDR1 WSHSY, CDR2 SAAADI. Trimming cost V 3 bases and J 7 bases; bases outside gene matches: 7. The CDR3 protein is CASSDPSGIGNIQYF. In DNA form, the CDR3 reads TGCGCCAGCAGTGATCCTAGCGGGATTGGGAACATTCAGTACTTC.

This clone showed up just once. The rearrangement links TRBV28 to TRBJ1-2, with TRBD1 as a possible D gene (5 bases). The CDR3 covers 16 residues. Trimming cost V 5 bases and J 3 bases, with 19 bases left between them. Germline V gives CDR1 MDHEN, CDR2 SYDVKM. CDR3 bases: TGTGCCAGCAGTAGTCGGGACTACGGTCACTACTATGGCTACACCTTC. Residues: CASSSRDYGHYYGYTF.

This clone showed up just once. Written as DNA, the CDR3 is TGCGCCAGCAGCTTGGATGGCCAGCCCGAGGGTCCTGAAGCTTTCTTT. Translation: CASSLDGQPEGPEAFF. This sequence joins TRBV5-1 and TRBJ1-1; no reliable D call. The CDR3 length is 16 residues. In germline, CDR1 is SGHRS, CDR2 YFSETQ. Trimming removed 0 bases from V and 6 bases from J, with 18 bases in between. Drawing the rest from reference TRBV5-1 and TRBJ1-1, the complete variable domain is KAGVTQTPRYLIKTRGQQVTLSCSPISGHRSVSWYQQTPGQGLQFLFEYFSETQRNKGNFPGRFSGRQFSNSRSEMNVSTLELGDSALYLCASSLDGQPEGPEAFFGQGTRLTVV.

Concerning this clone itself: Other DNA sequences within the sample encode an identical CDR3. The chain uses TRBV27 and TRBJ2-1; D is unclear. The CDR3 loop spans 13 amino acids. V was shortened by 0 bases and J by 5 bases, with 5 bases between the two germline ends. Germline assignment: CDR1 MNHEY and CDR2 SMNVEV (reference sequence). The CDR3 region has the DNA TGTGCCAGCAGTTTATCGGGCGACAATGAGCAGTTCTTC. It is translated as CASSLSGDNEQFF.

Notes on this clone: The sample has other DNA sequences that encode this CDR3 too. The CDR3 nucleotides read TGTGCCAGCAGACAGACAGGGAACGAGCAGTACTTC. It translates to CASRQTGNEQYF. The chain combines TRBV28 with TRBJ2-7; the match to TRBD1 covers 7 bases. V shed 6 bases, J shed 5 bases, and the junction held 4 bases outside the gene matches. Germline-derived CDR1 and CDR2 are MDHEN and SYDVKM. The CDR3 is made up of 12 amino acids.

V usage is TRBV30 and J usage is TRBJ1-2; 10 positions agree with TRBD1. V dropped 3 bases and J dropped 4; count of bases not matched to a gene: 8. This CDR3 has 15 amino acids. Germline assignment: CDR1 GTSNPN and CDR2 SVGIG (reference sequence). The CDR3 loop reads CAWSAGTGAGYGYTF. CDR3 in DNA: TGTGCCTGGAGCGCTGGGACAGGGGCGGGCTATGGCTACACCTTC.

The chain uses TRBV7-9 and TRBJ2-1, with D possibly matching TRBD2 (6 bases). This CDR3 comprises 16 residues. V dropped 4 bases and J dropped 4 bases, with 17 bases sitting between them. Germline CDR1 SEHNR, CDR2 FQNEAQ (reference sequence). The CDR3: CASSSQISGPYNEQFF. CDR3 sequence (DNA): TGTGCCAGCAGCTCCCAGATTAGCGGTCCATACAATGAGCAGTTCTTC.

The chain recombines TRBV4-1 with TRBJ2-1; 9 nucleotides line up with TRBD2. The CDR3 consists of 16 residues. Unmatched junction bases numbered 8, after V lost 0 bases and J lost 8 bases. Germline V lookup: CDR1 MGHRA, CDR2 YSYEKL. For the CDR3, the DNA is TGCGCCAGCAGCCAAGATGGGACTAGCTTTGGCCATGAGCAGTTCTTC. It translates to CASSQDGTSFGHEQFF.

The chain uses TRBV11-2 and TRBJ1-2; the D is unclear. Germline CDR1 and CDR2: SGHAT and FQNNGV. Trimming took 1 base from V and 8 from J, leaving 11 bases between them. The CDR3 runs 13 residues. The CDR3 sequence: CASSLGRQEGYTF. For the CDR3, the DNA is TGTGCCAGCAGCTTAGGGAGGCAAGAGGGCTACACCTTC.

This chain links TRBV5-1 with TRBJ2-1; possible D gene TRBD1, 5 bases. Germline CDR1 SGHRS, CDR2 YFSETQ. The V end lost 2 bases, the J end lost 2 bases, and 20 bases lay between the germline ends. This CDR3 is 18 amino acids long. The CDR3 loop is CASSLNRLELGAYNEQFF. In nucleotides, the CDR3 is TGCGCCAGCAGCTTAAATCGTCTGGAGTTAGGGGCCTACAATGAGCAGTTCTTC.

The gene calls are TRBV14 and TRBJ2-1, with D tentatively TRBD2 (6 bases). The V end was cut by 7 bases, the J end by 5 bases, with 15 bases between. This CDR3 has 14 amino acids. Germline CDR1 and CDR2: SGHDN and FVKESK. DNA of the CDR3: TGTGCCAGCAACCCAGCGGGCCGGGACAATGAGCAGTTCTTC. It codes for CASNPAGRDNEQFF.

This clone has only one observation. The chain joins TRBV19 to TRBJ2-1; D not certain. The V end was cut by 3 bases, the J end by 0 bases, with 9 bases between. The germline V gene has CDR1 LNHDA and CDR2 SQIVND (reference sequence). The CDR3 loop spans 15 amino acids. CDR3 sequence (DNA): TGTGCCAGTAGTATCCCGGTTAGCTCCTACAATGAGCAGTTCTTC. Translated, it gives CASSIPVSSYNEQFF.